The 25 T cell receptor beta chains presented below share a single source sample, sequenced in a study of blood T cell repertoires in COVID-19. Data came from immunoSEQ multiplex PCR; TCRdb stores just in-frame clones and leaves some out. The table has about 130,000 clones, roughly 80% seen once. Sequencing input: PBMCs or T cells enriched from blood (not recorded which). Every receptor here comes from a man between 50 and 59 years old who had recovered from COVID-19.

This clone was picked up a small number of times. The chain uses TRBV24-1 and TRBJ2-1; TRBD1 might be the D (6 bases). The CDR3 extends over 12 amino acids. Germline CDR1 and CDR2: KGHDR and SFDVKD. Trimming took off 8 bases at V and 6 bases at J, with 10 bases between the two ends. The CDR3: CATTGQTNEQFF. The DNA of the CDR3 is TGTGCCACCACCGGACAGACCAATGAGCAGTTCTTC.

This rearrangement joins TRBV5-5 to TRBJ1-5, with D unclear. Germline values: CDR1 SGHKS, CDR2 YYEKEE (reference sequence). The CDR3 length is 13 residues. V lost 5 bases and J 7 bases, leaving 13 bases between the germline ends. In DNA, the CDR3 is TGTGCCAGCAGGGACGGCACGGGGCAGCCCCAGCATTTT. It specifies CASRDGTGQPQHF. Variable domain in full (rest from reference TRBV5-5 and TRBJ1-5): DAGVTQSPTHLIKTRGQQVTLRCSPISGHKSVSWYQQVLGQGPQFIFQYYEKEERGRGNFPDRFSARQFPNYSSELNVNALLLGDSALYLCASRDGTGQPQHFGDGTRLSIL.

This clone appeared once. J is TRBJ2-1 and V is TRBV2, with D perhaps matching TRBD2 (5 bases). Germline lookup yields CDR1 SNHLY and CDR2 FYNNEI. V was clipped by 5 bases and J by 4 bases, with 15 bases between them. The CDR3 loop spans 15 amino acids. The CDR3 spells CASSSNGLGYNEQFF. The CDR3 DNA is TGTGCCAGCAGTTCCAACGGACTGGGGTACAATGAGCAGTTCTTC.

The rearrangement uses TRBV2 and TRBJ2-3, with 10 bases aligning to TRBD2. The CDR3 length is 15 residues. V dropped 7 bases and J dropped 0; count of bases not matched to a gene: 4. Germline V CDR1 and CDR2: SNHLY, FYNNEI. The CDR3 is CASTTGLASTDTQYF. The CDR3 nucleotides are TGTGCCAGCACCACGGGACTAGCGAGCACAGATACGCAGTATTTT.

CDR3 sequence reads: CASRGAGVTEAFF. CDR3 bases: TGTGCCAGCAGGGGGGCAGGGGTCACTGAAGCTTTCTTT. The chain combines TRBV6-5 with TRBJ1-1, with D tentatively TRBD1 (6 bases). The CDR3 sequence is 13 residues long. V shed 6 bases and J shed 4 bases, with 12 bases lying between them. Germline CDR1 MNHEY, CDR2 SVGAGI.

V usage is TRBV3-1 (or the pseudogene TRBV3-2) and J usage is TRBJ2-3, with 9 bases lining up with TRBD2. The CDR3 loop spans 17 amino acids. CDR1 and CDR2 from the germline V gene are LGHDT and YNNKEL (reference sequence). J was trimmed by 2 bases and V by 4 bases; bases with no gene match: 10. The CDR3 DNA sequence: TGTGCCAGCAGCCCCCTCTTAGCGGGGGCCTTCACAGATACGCAGTATTTT. It is translated as CASSPLLAGAFTDTQYF.

This clone was detected once. The V and J genes are TRBV13 and TRBJ1-2; TRBD1 matches 8 bases. V trimming: 6 bases; J trimming: 4 bases; junction bases outside the gene matches: 10. The CDR3 sequence is 15 residues long. Germline V CDR1 and CDR2: PRHDT, FYEKMQ (reference sequence). The CDR3, as DNA: TGTGCCAGCAGATGGGTGTCAGGGGGCGGCTATGGCTACACCTTC. Protein: CASRWVSGGGYGYTF. The full variable domain, completed using reference TRBV13 and TRBJ1-2, is AAGVIQSPRHLIKEKRETATLKCYPIPRHDTVYWYQQGPGQDPQFLISFYEKMQSDKGSIPDRFSAQQFSDYHSELNMSSLELGDSALYFCASRWVSGGGYGYTFGSGTRLTVV.

This clone was recorded a few times. The genes are TRBV5-6 and TRBJ1-2; tentative D call: TRBD1 (6 bases). Per the germline V gene, CDR1 is SGHDT and CDR2 is YYEEEE. The CDR3 spans 14 residues. Trimming left V 0 bases short and J 6 bases short, with 12 bases between. This chain's CDR3 is CASSLALPGDGYTF. The CDR3 DNA follows: TGTGCCAGCAGCTTGGCCCTCCCAGGGGATGGCTACACCTTC.

The chain combines TRBV9 with TRBJ1-6, with D possibly TRBD1 on 5 matching bases. Germline V gene lookup returns CDR1 SGDLS and CDR2 YYNGEE. V lost 0 bases and J 2 bases, leaving 9 bases between the germline ends. The CDR3 has 16 residues. The CDR3 region is CASSVGSGAYNSPLHF. CDR3 in DNA: TGTGCCAGCAGCGTAGGCTCGGGGGCCTATAATTCACCCCTCCACTTT.

The CDR3 protein is CASSQVGTAYGYTF. The CDR3 DNA sequence: TGTGCCAGCAGCCAAGTCGGTACAGCTTATGGCTACACCTTC. V is TRBV14 and J is TRBJ1-2; no clear D. Germline V gene sequence: CDR1 SGHDN, CDR2 FVKESK. Trimming removed 1 base at V and 5 bases at J, with 11 bases between. CDR3 size: 14 residues.

The rearrangement links TRBV7-2 to TRBJ2-3; the D is unclear. The CDR3 has 14 residues. Trimming pared 3 bases from V and 1 base from J, leaving 8 bases between. Germline CDR1 and CDR2: SGHTA and FQGNSA. CDR3 nucleotide sequence: TGTGCCAGCAGCTTGGGTCAGGGCACAGATACGCAGTATTTT. Translated: CASSLGQGTDTQYF. Full variable domain (rest looked up from reference TRBV7-2 and TRBJ2-3): GAGVSQSPSNKVTEKGKDVELRCDPISGHTALYWYRQSLGQGLEFLIYFQGNSAPDKSGLPSDRFSAERTGGSVSTLTIQRTQQEDSAVYLCASSLGQGTDTQYFGPGTRLTVL.

This chain connects TRBV12-3 or TRBV12-4 to TRBJ2-1; no clear D. The CDR3 consists of 13 residues. V was cut by 7 bases and J by 6 bases, with 13 bases left in between. The CDR3 loop reads CASTIASTNEQFF. CDR3 coding DNA: TGTGCCAGCACTATAGCTAGTACCAATGAGCAGTTCTTC.

The rearrangement links TRBV6-5 to TRBJ1-5, with a weak D call TRBD1 (6 bases). V lost 6 bases and J lost 9, with 15 bases in between. Germline V gene sequence: CDR1 MNHEY, CDR2 SVGAGI. The CDR3 covers 13 residues. The chain's CDR3 is CASRPQGVGPQHF. The CDR3 coding sequence is TGTGCCAGCAGACCACAGGGAGTTGGGCCCCAGCATTTT.

This chain joins TRBV28 and TRBJ2-1, with 11 positions matching TRBD2. V lost 4 bases, J lost 4 bases, and 6 bases stayed unmatched. The CDR3 has 16 residues. From germline, CDR1 is MDHEN and CDR2 SYDVKM. The CDR3 sequence is CASSSPTSGVYNEQFF. In DNA form, the CDR3 reads TGTGCCAGCAGTTCTCCGACTAGCGGGGTGTACAATGAGCAGTTCTTC.

This clone was counted only a few times. This chain links TRBV6-2 or TRBV6-3 with TRBJ2-1; possibly TRBD2 for D (5 bases). This CDR3 region has 14 residues. V was clipped by 5 bases and J by 4 bases, with 12 bases between them. From germline, CDR1 is MNHEY and CDR2 SVGEGT. The CDR3, as DNA: TGTGCCAGCAGTGGAGGTGATGAGTACAATGAGCAGTTCTTC. This sequence encodes CASSGGDEYNEQFF.

The V and J genes are TRBV11-1 and TRBJ2-5, with 9 bases fitting TRBD1. CDR1 is SGHAT and CDR2 is FQDESV in the germline V gene (reference sequence). The CDR3 length is 14 residues. The V and J ends lost 5 bases and 4 bases, in that order; junction bases with no gene match: 5. CDR3 DNA sequence: TGTGCCAGCAGCAAGGACAGGGGAGGAGAGACCCAGTACTTC. Protein sequence: CASSKDRGGETQYF.

Concerning this clone: One base away lies a much larger clone, so this may be a sequencing read error. The V gene is TRBV5-4, the J gene TRBJ1-2, with 8 nucleotides matching TRBD1. CDR1 is SGHNT, CDR2 YYREEE, per germline (reference sequence). The CDR3 contains 14 residues. V trimming: 0 bases; J trimming: 2 bases; junction bases outside the gene matches: 0. The CDR3 loop is CASSLGTGNYGYTF. The CDR3 nucleotides read TGTGCCAGCAGCTTGGGGACAGGGAACTATGGCTACACCTTC.

The chain couples TRBV5-8 to TRBJ1-6; 8 bases fit TRBD1. CDR3 length: 17 amino acids. Germline loops: CDR1 SGHTS, CDR2 YDEGEE. V lost 3 bases and J lost 0; bases outside the gene matches: 5. In DNA, the CDR3 is TGTGCCAGCAGCTCACGACAGGGGAGCTCCTATAATTCACCCCTCCACTTT. Its translation is CASSSRQGSSYNSPLHF. Full variable domain (missing parts from reference TRBV5-8 and TRBJ1-6): EAGVTQSPTHLIKTRGQQATLRCSPISGHTSVYWYQQALGLGLQFLLWYDEGEERNRGNFPPRFSGRQFPNYSSELNVNALELEDSALYLCASSSRQGSSYNSPLHFGNGTRLTVT.

The chain joins TRBV30 to TRBJ1-1, with a weak D call TRBD1 (6 bases). CDR3 length equals 16 residues. CDR1 is GTSNPN, CDR2 SVGIG, per germline (reference sequence). V lost 0 bases to trimming and J lost 1 base, with 15 bases between them. CDR3 DNA sequence: TGTGCCTGGAGTGTACTCGGGGGGCCAGGGAACACTGAAGCTTTCTTT. This translates into CAWSVLGGPGNTEAFF.

This chain's CDR3 is CASSLPLTRGTYEQYF. DNA for the CDR3: TGTGCCAGCAGCTTACCCCTCACTAGGGGGACCTACGAGCAGTACTTC. The chain employs TRBV7-8 and TRBJ2-7; tentatively, D is TRBD1 (6 bases). The CDR3 covers 16 residues. Between the trimmed V and J ends, which lost 2 bases and 2 bases, there was a span of 16 bases. Germline CDR1 reads SGHVS; CDR2 reads FQNEAQ.

The genes are TRBV5-1 and TRBJ1-1; 8 nucleotides align to TRBD1. Germline CDR1 is SGHRS and CDR2 is YFSETQ. J lost 4 bases, V lost 4 bases, and 9 bases had no gene match. CDR3 length equals 15 residues. This CDR3 is CASSGLGQGGTEAFF. The CDR3 DNA is TGCGCCAGCAGCGGGCTAGGACAGGGAGGCACTGAAGCTTTCTTT. The full variable domain, rest sourced from reference TRBV5-1 and TRBJ1-1, is KAGVTQTPRYLIKTRGQQVTLSCSPISGHRSVSWYQQTPGQGLQFLFEYFSETQRNKGNFPGRFSGRQFSNSRSEMNVSTLELGDSALYLCASSGLGQGGTEAFFGQGTRLTVV.

The chain is built from TRBV27 and TRBJ2-3; TRBD2 matches 7 bases. V trimming: 3 bases; J trimming: 1 base; junction bases outside the gene matches: 10. Per germline, CDR1 MNHEY and CDR2 SMNVEV (reference sequence). This CDR3 has 17 residues. CDR3 DNA sequence: TGTGCCAGCAGTTTCACCCCAAGCGGGGTCCGCACAGATACGCAGTATTTT. Protein sequence: CASSFTPSGVRTDTQYF.

This clone was detected once. The CDR3 is CASRRDPNTGELFF. CDR3 DNA sequence: TGTGCCAGTAGGCGGGACCCTAACACCGGGGAGCTGTTTTTT. The chain recombines TRBV19 with TRBJ2-2, with D perhaps TRBD2 (6 bases). CDR3 size: 14 residues. Looked up from germline, CDR1 is LNHDA and CDR2 is SQIVND (reference sequence). Deletions cut 6 bases from V and 2 bases from J, with 10 bases between.

A few counts support this clone. The chain recombines TRBV28 with TRBJ1-2; TRBD1 might be the D (6 bases). Trimming took 7 bases from V and 4 from J, leaving 19 bases between them. The CDR3 consists of 15 residues. Per germline, CDR1 MDHEN and CDR2 SYDVKM. The CDR3 loop reads CASIQRTAASYGYTF. As DNA, the CDR3 is TGTGCCAGCATCCAGCGGACAGCAGCTTCCTATGGCTACACCTTC.

This clone has more than one count but fewer than ten. The chain couples TRBV30 to TRBJ2-1, with 8 bases lining up with TRBD2. The CDR3 contains 14 residues. Germline CDR1 is GTSNPN and CDR2 is SVGIG (reference sequence). The trim removed 4 bases at V and 7 bases at J, leaving 9 bases unmatched. This CDR3 is CAWNLGGGFNEQFF. The CDR3 DNA reads as TGTGCCTGGAACCTCGGGGGGGGTTTTAATGAGCAGTTCTTC.